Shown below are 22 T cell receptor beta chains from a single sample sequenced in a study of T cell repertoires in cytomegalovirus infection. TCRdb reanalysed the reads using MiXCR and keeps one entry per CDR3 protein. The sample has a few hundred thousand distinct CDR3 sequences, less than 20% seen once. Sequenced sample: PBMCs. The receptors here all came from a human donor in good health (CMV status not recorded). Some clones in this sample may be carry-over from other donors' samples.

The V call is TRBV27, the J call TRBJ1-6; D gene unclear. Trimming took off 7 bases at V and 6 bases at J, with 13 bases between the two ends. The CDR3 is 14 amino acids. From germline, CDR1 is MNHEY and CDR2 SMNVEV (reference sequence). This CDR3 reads CASTFGGRNSPLHF. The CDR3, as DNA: TGTGCCAGCACCTTCGGTGGGCGTAATTCACCCCTCCACTTT.

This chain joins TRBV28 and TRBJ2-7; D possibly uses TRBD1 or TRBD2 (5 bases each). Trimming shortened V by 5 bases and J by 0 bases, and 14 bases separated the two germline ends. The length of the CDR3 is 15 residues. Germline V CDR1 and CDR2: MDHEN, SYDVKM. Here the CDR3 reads CASSLERGYSYEQYF. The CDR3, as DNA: TGTGCCAGCAGTCTCGAGAGGGGCTACTCCTACGAGCAGTACTTC.

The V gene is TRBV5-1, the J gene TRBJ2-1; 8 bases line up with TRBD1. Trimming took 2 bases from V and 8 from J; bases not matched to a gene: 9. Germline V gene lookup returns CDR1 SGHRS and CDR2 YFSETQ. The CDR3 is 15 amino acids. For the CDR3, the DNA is TGCGCCAGCAGCTTAGGGGAGACAGGGGCCGATGAGCAGTTCTTC. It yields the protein CASSLGETGADEQFF.

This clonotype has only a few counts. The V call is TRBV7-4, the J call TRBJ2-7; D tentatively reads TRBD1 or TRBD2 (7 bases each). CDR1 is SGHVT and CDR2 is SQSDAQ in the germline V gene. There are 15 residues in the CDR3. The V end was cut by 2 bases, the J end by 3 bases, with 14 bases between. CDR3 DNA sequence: TGTGCCAGCAGCTTATCGGGGGGACAGATCTACGAGCAGTACTTC. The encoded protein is CASSLSGGQIYEQYF.

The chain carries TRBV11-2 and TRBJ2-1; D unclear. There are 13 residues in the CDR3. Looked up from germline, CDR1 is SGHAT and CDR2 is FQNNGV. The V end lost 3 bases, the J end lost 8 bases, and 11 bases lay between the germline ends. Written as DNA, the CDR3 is TGTGCCAGCAGCTTCAGGCTATCTGATGAGCAGTTCTTC. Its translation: CASSFRLSDEQFF.

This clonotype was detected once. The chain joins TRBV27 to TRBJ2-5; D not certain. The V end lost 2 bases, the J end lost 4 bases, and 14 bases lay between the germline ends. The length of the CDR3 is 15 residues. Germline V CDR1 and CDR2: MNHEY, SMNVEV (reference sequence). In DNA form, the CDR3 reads TGTGCCAGCAGTTTAACGGGCATGACGAGAGAGACCCAGTACTTC. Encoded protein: CASSLTGMTRETQYF.

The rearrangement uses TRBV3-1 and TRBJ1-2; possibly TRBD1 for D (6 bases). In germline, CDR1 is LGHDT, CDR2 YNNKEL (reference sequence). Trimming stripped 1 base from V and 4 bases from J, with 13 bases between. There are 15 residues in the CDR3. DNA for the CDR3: TGTGCCAGCAGCCAAGGACCGACAGGACTCTATGGCTACACCTTC. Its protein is CASSQGPTGLYGYTF.

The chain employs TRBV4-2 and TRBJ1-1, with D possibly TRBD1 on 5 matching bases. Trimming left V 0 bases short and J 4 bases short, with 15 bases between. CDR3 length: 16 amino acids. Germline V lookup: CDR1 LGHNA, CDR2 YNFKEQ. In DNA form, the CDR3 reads TGTGCCAGCAGCCAAGATCTTTGGGAGGGGCGCACTGAAGCTTTCTTT. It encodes CASSQDLWEGRTEAFF.

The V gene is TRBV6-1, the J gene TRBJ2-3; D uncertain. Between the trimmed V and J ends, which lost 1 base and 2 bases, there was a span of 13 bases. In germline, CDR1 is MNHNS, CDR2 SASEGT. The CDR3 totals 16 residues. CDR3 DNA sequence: TGTGCCAGCAGTGAAGGGCAGTCAGGTGTCACAGATACGCAGTATTTT. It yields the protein CASSEGQSGVTDTQYF.

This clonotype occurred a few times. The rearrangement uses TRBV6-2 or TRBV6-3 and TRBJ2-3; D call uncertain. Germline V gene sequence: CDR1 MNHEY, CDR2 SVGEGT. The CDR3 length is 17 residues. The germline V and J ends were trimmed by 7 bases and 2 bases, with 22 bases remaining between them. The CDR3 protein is CASNNAGRGWVTDTQYF. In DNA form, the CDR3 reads TGTGCCAGCAACAACGCCGGGCGCGGATGGGTCACAGATACGCAGTATTTT.

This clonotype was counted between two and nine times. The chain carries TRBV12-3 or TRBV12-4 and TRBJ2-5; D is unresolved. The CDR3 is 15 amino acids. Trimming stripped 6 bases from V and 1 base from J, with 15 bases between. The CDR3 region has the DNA TGTGCCAGCAGCTTGGGTTTGTCGATCCAAGAGACCCAGTACTTC. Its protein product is CASSLGLSIQETQYF.

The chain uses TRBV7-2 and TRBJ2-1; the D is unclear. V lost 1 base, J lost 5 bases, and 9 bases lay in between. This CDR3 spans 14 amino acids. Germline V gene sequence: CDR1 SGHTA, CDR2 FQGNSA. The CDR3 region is CASSLVGWNNEQFF. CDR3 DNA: TGTGCCAGCAGCTTAGTAGGCTGGAACAATGAGCAGTTCTTC. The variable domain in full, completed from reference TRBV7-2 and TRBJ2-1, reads GAGVSQSPSNKVTEKGKDVELRCDPISGHTALYWYRQSLGQGLEFLIYFQGNSAPDKSGLPSDRFSAERTGGSVSTLTIQRTQQEDSAVYLCASSLVGWNNEQFFGPGTRLTVL.

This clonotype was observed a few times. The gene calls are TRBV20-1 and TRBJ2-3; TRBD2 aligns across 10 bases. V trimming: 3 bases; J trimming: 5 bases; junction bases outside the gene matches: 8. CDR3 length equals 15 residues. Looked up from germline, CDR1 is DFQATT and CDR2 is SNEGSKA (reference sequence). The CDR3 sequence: CSARGSGGSGDTQYF. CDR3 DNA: TGCAGTGCTAGGGGTAGCGGGGGGTCAGGAGATACGCAGTATTTT.

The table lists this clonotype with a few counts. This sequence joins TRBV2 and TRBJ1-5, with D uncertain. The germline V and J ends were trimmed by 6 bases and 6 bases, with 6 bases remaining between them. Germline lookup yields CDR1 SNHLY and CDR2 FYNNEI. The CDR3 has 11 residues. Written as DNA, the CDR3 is TGTGCCAGCAGATCTGGTCAGCCCCAGCATTTT. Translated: CASRSGQPQHF.

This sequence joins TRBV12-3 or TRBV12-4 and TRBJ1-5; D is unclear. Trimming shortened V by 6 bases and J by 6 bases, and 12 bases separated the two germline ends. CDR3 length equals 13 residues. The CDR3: CASSGNPGQPQHF. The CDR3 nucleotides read TGTGCCAGCAGCGGGAACCCGGGTCAGCCCCAGCATTTT.

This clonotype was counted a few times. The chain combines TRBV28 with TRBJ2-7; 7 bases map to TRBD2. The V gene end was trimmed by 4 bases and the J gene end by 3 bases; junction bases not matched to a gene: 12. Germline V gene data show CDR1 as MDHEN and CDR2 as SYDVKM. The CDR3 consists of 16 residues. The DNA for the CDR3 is TGTGCCAGCAGTTCAAACGTGGGAGGGTTTAACTACGAGCAGTACTTC. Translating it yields CASSSNVGGFNYEQYF.

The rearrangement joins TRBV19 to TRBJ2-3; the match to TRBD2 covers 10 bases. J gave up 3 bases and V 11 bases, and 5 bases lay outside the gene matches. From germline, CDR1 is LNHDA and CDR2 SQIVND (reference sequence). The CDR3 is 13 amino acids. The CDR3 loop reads CACTGLATDTQYF. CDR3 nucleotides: TGTGCCTGCACGGGACTAGCGACAGATACGCAGTATTTT.

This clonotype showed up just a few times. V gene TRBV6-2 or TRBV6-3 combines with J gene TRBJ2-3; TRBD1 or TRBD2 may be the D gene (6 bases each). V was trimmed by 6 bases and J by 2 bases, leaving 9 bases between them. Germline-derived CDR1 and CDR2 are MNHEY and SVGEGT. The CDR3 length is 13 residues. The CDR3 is CASSRGHTDTQYF. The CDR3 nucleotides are TGTGCCAGCAGCCGGGGGCACACAGATACGCAGTATTTT.

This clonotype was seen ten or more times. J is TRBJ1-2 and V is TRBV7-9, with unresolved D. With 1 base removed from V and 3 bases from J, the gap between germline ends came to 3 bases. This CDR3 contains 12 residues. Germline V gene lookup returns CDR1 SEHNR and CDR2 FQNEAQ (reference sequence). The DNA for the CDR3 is TGTGCCAGCAGCTTAGAGCACTATGGCTACACCTTC. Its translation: CASSLEHYGYTF.

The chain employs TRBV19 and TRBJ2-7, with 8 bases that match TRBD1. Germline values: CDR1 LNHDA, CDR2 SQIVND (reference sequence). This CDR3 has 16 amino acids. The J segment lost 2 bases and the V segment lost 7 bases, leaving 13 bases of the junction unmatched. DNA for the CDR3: TGTGCCAGTACCGCCCTACCGGGACAGGAGACCTACGAGCAGTACTTC. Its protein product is CASTALPGQETYEQYF.

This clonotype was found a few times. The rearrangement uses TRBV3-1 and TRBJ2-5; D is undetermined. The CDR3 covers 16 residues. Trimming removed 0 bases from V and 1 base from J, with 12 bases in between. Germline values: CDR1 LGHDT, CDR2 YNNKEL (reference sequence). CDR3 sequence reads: CASSQERTNIQETQYF. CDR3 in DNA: TGTGCCAGCAGCCAAGAACGCACTAATATCCAAGAGACCCAGTACTTC.

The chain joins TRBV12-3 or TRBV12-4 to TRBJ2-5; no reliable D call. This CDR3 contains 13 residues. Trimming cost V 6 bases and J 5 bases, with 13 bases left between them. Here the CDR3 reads CASSPVLGETQYF. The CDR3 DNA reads TGTGCCAGCAGCCCAGTTCTTGGGGAGACCCAGTACTTC.